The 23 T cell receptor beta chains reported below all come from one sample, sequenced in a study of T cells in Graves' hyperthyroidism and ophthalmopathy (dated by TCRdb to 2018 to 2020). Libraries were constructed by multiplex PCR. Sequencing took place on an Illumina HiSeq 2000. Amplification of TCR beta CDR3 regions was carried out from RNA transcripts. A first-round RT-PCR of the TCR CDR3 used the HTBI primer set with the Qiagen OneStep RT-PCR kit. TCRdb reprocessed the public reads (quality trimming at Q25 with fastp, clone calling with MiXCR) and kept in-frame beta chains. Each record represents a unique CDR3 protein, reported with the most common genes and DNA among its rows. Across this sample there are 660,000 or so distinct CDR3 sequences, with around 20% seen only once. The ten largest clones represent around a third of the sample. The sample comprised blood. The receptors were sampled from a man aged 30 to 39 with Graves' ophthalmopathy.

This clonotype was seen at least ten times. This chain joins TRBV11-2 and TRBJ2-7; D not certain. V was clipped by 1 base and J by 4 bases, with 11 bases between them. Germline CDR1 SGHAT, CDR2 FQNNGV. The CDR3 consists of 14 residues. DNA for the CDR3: TGTGCCAGCAGCTTAGCTGTTCTGCAGTACGAGCAGTACTTC. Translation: CASSLAVLQYEQYF.

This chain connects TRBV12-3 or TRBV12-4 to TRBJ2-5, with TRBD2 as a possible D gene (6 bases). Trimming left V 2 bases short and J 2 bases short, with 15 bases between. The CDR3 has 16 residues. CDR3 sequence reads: CASSLRRREEQETQYF. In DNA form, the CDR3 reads TGTGCCAGCAGTTTACGAAGGCGGGAAGAACAAGAGACCCAGTACTTC.

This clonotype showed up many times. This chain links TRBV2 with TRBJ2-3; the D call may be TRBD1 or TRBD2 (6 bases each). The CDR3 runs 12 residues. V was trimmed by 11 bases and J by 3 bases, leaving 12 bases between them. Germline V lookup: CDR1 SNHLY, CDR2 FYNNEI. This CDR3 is CAGRTETDTQYF. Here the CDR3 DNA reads TGTGCCGGGAGGACAGAGACAGATACGCAGTATTTT.

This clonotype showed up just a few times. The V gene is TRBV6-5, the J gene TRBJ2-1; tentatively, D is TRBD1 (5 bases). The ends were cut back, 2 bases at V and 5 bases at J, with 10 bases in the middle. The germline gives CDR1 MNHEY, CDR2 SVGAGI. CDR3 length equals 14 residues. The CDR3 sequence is CASSYEAGNNEQFF. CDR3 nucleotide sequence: TGTGCCAGCAGTTACGAGGCAGGGAACAATGAGCAGTTCTTC.

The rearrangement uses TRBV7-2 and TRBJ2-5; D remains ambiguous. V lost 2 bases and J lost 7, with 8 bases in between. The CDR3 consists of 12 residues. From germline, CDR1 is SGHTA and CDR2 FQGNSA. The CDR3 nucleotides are TGTGCCAGCAGCTTAAGGAAAGCGACCCAGTACTTC. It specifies CASSLRKATQYF.

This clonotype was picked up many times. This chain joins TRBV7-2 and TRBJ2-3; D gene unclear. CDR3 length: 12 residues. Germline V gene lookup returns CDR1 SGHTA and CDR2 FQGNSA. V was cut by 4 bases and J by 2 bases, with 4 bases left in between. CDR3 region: CASSSITDTQYF. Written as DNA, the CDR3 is TGTGCCAGCAGCTCGATCACAGATACGCAGTATTTT.

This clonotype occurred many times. This CDR3 reads CASSSNMRTEAFF. In DNA form, the CDR3 reads TGTGCCAGCAGCTCCAACATGAGGACTGAAGCTTTCTTT. The chain employs TRBV7-3 and TRBJ1-1, with unresolved D. Trimming took off 4 bases at V and 5 bases at J, with 11 bases between the two ends. The length of the CDR3 is 13 residues. Germline-derived CDR1 and CDR2 are SGHTA and FQGTGA. The variable domain in full, with the rest retrieved from reference TRBV7-3 and TRBJ1-1, is GAGVSQTPSNKVTEKGKYVELRCDPISGHTALYWYRQSLGQGPEFLIYFQGTGAADDSGLPNDRFFAVRPEGSVSTLKIQRTERGDSAVYLCASSSNMRTEAFFGQGTRLTVV.

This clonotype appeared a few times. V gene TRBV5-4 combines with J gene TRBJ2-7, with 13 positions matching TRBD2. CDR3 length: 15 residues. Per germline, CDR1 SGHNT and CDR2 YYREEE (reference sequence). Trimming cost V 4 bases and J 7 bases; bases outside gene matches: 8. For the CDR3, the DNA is TGTGCCAGCAGCGTCGGCTGGACTAGCGGGAGTGAGCAGTACTTC. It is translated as CASSVGWTSGSEQYF.

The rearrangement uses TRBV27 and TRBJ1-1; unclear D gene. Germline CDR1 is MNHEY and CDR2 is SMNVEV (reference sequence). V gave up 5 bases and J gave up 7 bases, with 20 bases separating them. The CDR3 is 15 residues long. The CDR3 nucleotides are TGTGCCAGCAGTCCTTACATCGGGCGCCTAAATGAAGCTTTCTTT. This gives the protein CASSPYIGRLNEAFF.

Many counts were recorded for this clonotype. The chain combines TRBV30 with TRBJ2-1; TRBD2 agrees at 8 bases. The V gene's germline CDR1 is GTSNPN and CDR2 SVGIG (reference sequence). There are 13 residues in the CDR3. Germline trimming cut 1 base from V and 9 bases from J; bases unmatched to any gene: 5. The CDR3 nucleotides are TGTGCCTGGAGTGACCTTAGCGGGACTGAGCAGTTCTTC. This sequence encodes CAWSDLSGTEQFF.

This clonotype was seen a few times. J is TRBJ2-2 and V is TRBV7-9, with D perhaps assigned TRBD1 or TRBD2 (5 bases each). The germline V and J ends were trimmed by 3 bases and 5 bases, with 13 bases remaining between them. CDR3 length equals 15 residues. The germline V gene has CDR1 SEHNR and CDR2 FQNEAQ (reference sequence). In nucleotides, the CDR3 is TGTGCCAGCAGCTTTATCGGGACCAGGACCGGGGAGCTGTTTTTT. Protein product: CASSFIGTRTGELFF.

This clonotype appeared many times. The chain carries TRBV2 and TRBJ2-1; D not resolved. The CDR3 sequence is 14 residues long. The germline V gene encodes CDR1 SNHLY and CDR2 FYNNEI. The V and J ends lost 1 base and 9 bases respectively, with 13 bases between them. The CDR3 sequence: CASSEGLFLGEQFF. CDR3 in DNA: TGTGCCAGCAGTGAAGGGCTCTTCCTTGGTGAGCAGTTCTTC.

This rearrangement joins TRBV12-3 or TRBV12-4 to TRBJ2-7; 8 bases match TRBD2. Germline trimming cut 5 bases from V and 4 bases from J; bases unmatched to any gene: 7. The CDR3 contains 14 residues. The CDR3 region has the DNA TGTGCCAGCAGTGCAGCGGGAGCGAGGTACGAGCAGTACTTC. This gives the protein CASSAAGARYEQYF.

The CDR3 DNA reads TGTGCCATCAGTGAGTCGAACACCGGGGAGCTGTTTTTT. This gives the protein CAISESNTGELFF. J is TRBJ2-2 and V is TRBV10-3; D remains unclear. The V gene lost 0 bases and the J gene lost 1 base, with 0 bases spanning the gap. CDR1 is ENHRY, CDR2 SYGVKD, per germline. The length of the CDR3 is 13 residues.

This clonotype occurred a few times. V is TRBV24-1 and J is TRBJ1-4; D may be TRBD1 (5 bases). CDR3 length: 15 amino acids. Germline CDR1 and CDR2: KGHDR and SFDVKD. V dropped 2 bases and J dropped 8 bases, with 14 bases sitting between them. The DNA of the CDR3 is TGTGCCACCAGTGATTCCGCCGGACATGGGGAAAAACTGTTTTTT. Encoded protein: CATSDSAGHGEKLFF.

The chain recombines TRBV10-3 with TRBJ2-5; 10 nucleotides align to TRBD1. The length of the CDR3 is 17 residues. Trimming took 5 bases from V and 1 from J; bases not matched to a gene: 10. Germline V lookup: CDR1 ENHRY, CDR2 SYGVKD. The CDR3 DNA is TGTGCCATCAGTAATGTCCCGGGACAGGGGACCCAAGAGACCCAGTACTTC. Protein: CAISNVPGQGTQETQYF.

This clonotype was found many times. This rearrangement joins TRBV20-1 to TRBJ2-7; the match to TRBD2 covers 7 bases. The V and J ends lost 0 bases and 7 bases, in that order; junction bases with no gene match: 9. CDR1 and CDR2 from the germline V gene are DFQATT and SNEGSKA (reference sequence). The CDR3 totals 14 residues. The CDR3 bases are TGCAGTGCTAGAGATCGAGCGGGGAGAAGAGAGCAGTACTTC. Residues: CSARDRAGRREQYF.

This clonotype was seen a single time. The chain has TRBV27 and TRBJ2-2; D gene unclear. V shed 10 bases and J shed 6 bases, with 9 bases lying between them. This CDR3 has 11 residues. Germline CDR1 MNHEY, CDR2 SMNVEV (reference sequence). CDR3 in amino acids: CAIQIAGELFF. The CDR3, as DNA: TGTGCCATACAAATCGCCGGGGAGCTGTTTTTT.

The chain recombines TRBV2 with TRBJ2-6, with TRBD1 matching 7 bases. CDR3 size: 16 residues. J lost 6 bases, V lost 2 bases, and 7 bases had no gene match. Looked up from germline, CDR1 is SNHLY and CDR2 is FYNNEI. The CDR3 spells CASSERGQGTANVLTF. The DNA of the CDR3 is TGTGCCAGCAGTGAAAGGGGGCAGGGAACGGCCAACGTCCTGACTTTC.

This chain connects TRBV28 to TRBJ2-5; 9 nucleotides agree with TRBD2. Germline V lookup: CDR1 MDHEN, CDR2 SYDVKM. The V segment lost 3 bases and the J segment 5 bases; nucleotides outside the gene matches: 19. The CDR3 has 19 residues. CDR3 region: CASSFPPPGTSQPEETQYF. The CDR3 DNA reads TGTGCCAGCAGTTTCCCGCCCCCCGGGACTAGCCAGCCGGAGGAGACCCAGTACTTC.

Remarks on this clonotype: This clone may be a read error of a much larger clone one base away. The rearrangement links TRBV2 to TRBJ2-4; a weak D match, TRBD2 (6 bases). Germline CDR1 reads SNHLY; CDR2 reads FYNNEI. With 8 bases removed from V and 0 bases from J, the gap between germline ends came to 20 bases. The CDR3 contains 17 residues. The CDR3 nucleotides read TGTGCCAGCCGCCGATGGTGTCCGGGGGTAGCCAAAAACATTCAGTACTTC. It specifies CASRRWCPGVAKNIQYF.

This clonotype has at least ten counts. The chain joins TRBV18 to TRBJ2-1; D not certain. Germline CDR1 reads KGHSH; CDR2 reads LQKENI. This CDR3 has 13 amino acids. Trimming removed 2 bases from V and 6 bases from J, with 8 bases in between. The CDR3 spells CASSPKPLNEQFF. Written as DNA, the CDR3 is TGTGCCAGCTCACCAAAGCCTCTCAATGAGCAGTTCTTC.

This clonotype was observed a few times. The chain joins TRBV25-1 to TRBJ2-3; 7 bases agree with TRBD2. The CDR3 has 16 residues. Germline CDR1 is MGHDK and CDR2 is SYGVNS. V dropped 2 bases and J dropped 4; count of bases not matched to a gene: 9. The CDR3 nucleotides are TGTGCCAGCAGTGAACTGGGGACTATTCAGTCAGATACGCAGTATTTT. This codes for CASSELGTIQSDTQYF.